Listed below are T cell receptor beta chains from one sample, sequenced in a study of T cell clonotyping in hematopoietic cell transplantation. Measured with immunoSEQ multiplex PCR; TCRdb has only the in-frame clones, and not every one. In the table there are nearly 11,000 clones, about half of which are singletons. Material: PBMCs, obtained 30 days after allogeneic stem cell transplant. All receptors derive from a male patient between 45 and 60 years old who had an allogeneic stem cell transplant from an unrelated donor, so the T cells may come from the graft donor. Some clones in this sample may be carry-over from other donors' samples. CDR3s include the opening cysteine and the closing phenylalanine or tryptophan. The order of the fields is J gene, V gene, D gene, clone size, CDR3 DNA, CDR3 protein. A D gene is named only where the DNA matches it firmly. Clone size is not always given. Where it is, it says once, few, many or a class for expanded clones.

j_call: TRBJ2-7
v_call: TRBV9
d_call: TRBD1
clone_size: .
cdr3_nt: TGTGCCAGCAGCGTAACCGGGACAGGGAGAGAAGAGCAGTACTTC
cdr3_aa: CASSVTGTGREEQYF

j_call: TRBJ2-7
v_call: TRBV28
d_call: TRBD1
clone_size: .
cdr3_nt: TGTGCCAGCCAATCTGGACAGGGCTACGAGCAGTACTTC
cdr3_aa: CASQSGQGYEQYF

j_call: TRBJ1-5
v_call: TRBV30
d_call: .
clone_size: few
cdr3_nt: TGTGCCTGGAGTGTAACCCCCAATCAGCCCCAGCATTTT
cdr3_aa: CAWSVTPNQPQHF

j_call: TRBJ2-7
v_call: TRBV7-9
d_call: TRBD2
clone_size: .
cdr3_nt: TGTGCCAGCGGCCCTCCGGCGGGGCTAGCGGGTTCCTACGAGCAGTACTTC
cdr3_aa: CASGPPAGLAGSYEQYF

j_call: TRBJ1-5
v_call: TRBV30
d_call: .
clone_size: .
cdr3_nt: TGTGCCTCAGCAGGGCAAAGCAATCAGCCCCAGCATTTT
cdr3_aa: CASAGQSNQPQHF

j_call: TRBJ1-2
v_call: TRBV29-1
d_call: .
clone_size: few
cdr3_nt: TGCAGCGTTGCCGGGACAAGCGCTTATGGCTACACCTTC
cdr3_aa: CSVAGTSAYGYTF

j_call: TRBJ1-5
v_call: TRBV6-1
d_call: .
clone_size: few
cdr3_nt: TGTGCCACCCTTGGTCACAGGGATTACAATCAGCCCCAGCATTTT
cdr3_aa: CATLGHRDYNQPQHF

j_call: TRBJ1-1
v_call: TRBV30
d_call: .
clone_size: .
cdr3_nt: TGTGCCTGGCTGGAACGGGAAACTGAAGCTTTCTTT
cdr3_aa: CAWLERETEAFF

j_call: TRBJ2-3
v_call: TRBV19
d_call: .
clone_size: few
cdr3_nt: TGTGCCAGTACTGTCGCAGATACGCAGTATTTT
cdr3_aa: CASTVADTQYF

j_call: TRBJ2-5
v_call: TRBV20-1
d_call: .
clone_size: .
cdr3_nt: TGCAGTGCCAGGGACGTGGAGACCCAGTACTTC
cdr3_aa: CSARDVETQYF

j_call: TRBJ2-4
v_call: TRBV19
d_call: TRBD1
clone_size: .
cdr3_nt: TGTGCCAGTAGTAGACAGGGGTCCAAAAACATTCAGTACTTC
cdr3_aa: CASSRQGSKNIQYF

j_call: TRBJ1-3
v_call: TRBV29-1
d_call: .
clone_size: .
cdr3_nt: TGCAGCGTTGAAGATTTTAGAGGTGAAAGCTCTGGAAACACCATATATTTT
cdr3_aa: CSVEDFRGESSGNTIYF

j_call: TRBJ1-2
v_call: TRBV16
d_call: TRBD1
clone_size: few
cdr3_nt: TGTGCCAGCAGCCAAGGCACAGGGGGCCTTGGCTACACCTTC
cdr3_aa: CASSQGTGGLGYTF

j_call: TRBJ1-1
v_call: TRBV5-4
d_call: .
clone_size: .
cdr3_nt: TGTGCCAGCAGCTTGGACGGAACCAACACTGAAGCTTTCTTT
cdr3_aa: CASSLDGTNTEAFF

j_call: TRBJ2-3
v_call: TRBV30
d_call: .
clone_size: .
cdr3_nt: TGTGCCTGGTCTCTTAGCACAGATACGCAGTATTTT
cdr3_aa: CAWSLSTDTQYF

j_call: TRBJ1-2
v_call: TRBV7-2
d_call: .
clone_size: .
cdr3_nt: TGTGCCAGCAGCTTATTTCCAGGGGCTAACTATGGCTACACCTTC
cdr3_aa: CASSLFPGANYGYTF

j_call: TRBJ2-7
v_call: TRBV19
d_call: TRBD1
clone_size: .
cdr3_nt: TGTGCCAGTCGGGACAGGGATAACGAGCAGTACTTC
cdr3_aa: CASRDRDNEQYF

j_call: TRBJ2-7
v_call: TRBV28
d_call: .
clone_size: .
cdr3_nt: TGTGCCAGCAGTCCCAACAAGTTGGAGGGAGGCGTAGGCGAGCAGTACTTC
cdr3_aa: CASSPNKLEGGVGEQYF

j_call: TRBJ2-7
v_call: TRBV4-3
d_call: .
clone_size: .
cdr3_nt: TGCGCCAGCAGCCAAGTACACGCCTACGAGCAGTACTTC
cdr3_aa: CASSQVHAYEQYF

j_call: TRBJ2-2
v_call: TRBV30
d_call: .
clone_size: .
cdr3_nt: TGTGCCTGGAGGCATATCCCCGGGGAGCTGTTTTTT
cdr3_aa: CAWRHIPGELFF

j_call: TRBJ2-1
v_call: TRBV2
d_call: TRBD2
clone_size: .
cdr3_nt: TGTGCCAGCCTGGGCGGGAGCTCCTACAATGAGCAGTTCTTC
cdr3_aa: CASLGGSSYNEQFF

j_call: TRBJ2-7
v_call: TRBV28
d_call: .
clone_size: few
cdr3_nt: TGTGCCAGCAGTGAATGGGGGGAGCAGTACTTC
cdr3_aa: CASSEWGEQYF

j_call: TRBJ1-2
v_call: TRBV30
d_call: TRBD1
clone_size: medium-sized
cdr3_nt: TGTGCCTGGGGACAGGGACAGAACTATGGCTACACCTTC
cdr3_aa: CAWGQGQNYGYTF

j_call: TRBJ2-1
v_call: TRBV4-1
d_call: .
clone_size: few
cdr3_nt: TGCGCCAGCAGCCAGGGCAGCGCGGCGTTTTTCTTC
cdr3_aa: CASSQGSAAFFF

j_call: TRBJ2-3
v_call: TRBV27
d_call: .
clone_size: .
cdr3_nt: TGTGCCAGCGCCCCCCGATGGGGGGATACGCAGTATTTT
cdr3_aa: CASAPRWGDTQYF

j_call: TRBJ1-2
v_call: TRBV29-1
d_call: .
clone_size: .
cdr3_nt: TGCAGCGTTGACCAGGGTCTGGGCGGCTACACCTTC
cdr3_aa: CSVDQGLGGYTF

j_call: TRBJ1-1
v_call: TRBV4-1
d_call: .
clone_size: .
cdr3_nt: TGCGCCAGCAGCCAGGGCAGGGGCGTCGGTCCGGATACTGAAGCTTTCTTT
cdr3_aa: CASSQGRGVGPDTEAFF

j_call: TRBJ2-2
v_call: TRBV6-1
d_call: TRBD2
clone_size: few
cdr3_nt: TGTGCCAGCAGTGAAGTCAGCGGGGCCCCGAACACCGGGGAGCTGTTTTTT
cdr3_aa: CASSEVSGAPNTGELFF

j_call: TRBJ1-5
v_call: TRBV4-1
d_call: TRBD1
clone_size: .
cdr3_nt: TGCGCCAGCAGCCAAGTAGGGCAGGGGGCTCGTCAGCCCCAGCATTTT
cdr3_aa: CASSQVGQGARQPQHF

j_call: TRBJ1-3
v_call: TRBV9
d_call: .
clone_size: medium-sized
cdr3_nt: TGTGCCAGCAGCAGAGAGGGTGCAAACACCATATATTTT
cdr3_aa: CASSREGANTIYF

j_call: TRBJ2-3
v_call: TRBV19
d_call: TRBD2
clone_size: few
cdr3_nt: TGTGCCAGTAGTATGCGCGGGGGTAACACAGATACGCAGTATTTT
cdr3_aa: CASSMRGGNTDTQYF

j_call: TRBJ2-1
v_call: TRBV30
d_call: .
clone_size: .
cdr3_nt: TGTGCCTGGAGGGACTACAATGAGCAGTTCTTC
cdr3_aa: CAWRDYNEQFF

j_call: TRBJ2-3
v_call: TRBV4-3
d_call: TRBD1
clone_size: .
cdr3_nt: TGCGCCAGCAGCCAGGACAGGTTTCCCCAGTTTTTCGATACGCAGTATTTT
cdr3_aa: CASSQDRFPQFFDTQYF

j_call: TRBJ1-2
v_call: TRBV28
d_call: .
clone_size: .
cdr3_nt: TGTGCCAGCACGTCCTTTCAGGCTAACTATGGCTACACCTTC
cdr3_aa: CASTSFQANYGYTF

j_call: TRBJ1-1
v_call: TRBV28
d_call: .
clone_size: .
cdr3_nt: TGTGCCAGCAGTTCCGCCAGAAGGGGAGGGGGATCCTGGACTGAAGCTTTCTTT
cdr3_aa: CASSSARRGGGSWTEAFF

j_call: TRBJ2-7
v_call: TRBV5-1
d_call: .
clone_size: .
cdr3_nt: TGCGCCAGCAGCTTCGAGGAACAGGGCGTCCACGAGCAGTACTTC
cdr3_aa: CASSFEEQGVHEQYF

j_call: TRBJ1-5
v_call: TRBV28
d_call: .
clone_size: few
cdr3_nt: TGTGCCAGCAAAAGGAGCAATCAGCCCCAGCATTTT
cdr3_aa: CASKRSNQPQHF